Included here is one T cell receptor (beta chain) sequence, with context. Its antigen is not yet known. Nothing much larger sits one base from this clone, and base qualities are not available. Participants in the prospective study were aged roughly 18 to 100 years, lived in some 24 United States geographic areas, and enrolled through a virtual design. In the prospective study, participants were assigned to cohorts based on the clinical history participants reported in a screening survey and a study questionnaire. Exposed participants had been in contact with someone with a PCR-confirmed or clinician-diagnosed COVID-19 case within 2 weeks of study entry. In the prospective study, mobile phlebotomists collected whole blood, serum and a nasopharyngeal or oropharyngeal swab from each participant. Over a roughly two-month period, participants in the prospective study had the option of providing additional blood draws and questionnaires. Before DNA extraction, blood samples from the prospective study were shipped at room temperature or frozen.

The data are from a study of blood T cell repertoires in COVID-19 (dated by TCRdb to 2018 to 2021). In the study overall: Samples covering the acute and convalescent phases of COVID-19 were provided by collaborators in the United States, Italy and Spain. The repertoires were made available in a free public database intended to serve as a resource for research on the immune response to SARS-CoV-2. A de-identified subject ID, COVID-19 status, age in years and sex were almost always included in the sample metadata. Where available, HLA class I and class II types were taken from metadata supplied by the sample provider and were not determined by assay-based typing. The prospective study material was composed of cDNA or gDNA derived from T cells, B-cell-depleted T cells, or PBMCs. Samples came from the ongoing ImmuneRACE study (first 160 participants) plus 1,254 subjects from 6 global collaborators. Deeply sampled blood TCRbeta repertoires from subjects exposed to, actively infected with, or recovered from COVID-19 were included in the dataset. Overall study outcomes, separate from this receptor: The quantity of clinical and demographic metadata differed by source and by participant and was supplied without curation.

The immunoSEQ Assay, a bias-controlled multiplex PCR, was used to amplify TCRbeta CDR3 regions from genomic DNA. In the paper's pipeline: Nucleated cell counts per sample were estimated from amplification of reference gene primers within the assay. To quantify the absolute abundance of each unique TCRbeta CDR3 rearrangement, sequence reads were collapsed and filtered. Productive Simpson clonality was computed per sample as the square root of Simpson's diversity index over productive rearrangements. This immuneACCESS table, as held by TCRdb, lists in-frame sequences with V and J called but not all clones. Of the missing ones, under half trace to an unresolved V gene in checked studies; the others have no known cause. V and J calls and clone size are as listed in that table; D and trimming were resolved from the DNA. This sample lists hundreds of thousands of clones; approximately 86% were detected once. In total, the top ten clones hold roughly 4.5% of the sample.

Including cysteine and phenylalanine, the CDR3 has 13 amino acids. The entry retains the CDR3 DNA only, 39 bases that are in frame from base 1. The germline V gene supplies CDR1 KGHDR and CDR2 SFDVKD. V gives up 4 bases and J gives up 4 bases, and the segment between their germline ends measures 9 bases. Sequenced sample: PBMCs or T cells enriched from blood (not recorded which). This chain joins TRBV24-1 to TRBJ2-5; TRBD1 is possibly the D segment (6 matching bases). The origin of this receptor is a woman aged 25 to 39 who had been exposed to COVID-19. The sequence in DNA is TGTGCCACCAGTGACCCAGGGGCAGAGACCCAGTACTTC. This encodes CATSDPGAETQYF.